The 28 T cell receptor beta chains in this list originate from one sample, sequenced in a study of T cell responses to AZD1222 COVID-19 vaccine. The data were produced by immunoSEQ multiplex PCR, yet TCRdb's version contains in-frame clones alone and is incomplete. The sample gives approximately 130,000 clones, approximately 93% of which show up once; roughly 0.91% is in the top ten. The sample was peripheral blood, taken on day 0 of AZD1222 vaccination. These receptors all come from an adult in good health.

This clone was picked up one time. The CDR3 DNA sequence: TGTGCCAGCAGCTTGGATTCGGTCCGGGAGCTGTTTTTT. Translating gives CASSLDSVRELFF. The rearrangement uses TRBV5-4 and TRBJ2-2; D remains unclear. The CDR3 contains 13 residues. Germline CDR1 and CDR2: SGHNT and YYREEE (reference sequence). Between the trimmed V and J ends, which lost 0 bases and 9 bases, there was a span of 9 bases. Full variable domain (missing parts from reference TRBV5-4 and TRBJ2-2): ETGVTQSPTHLIKTRGQQVTLRCSSQSGHNTVSWYQQALGQGPQFIFQYYREEENGRGNFPPRFSGLQFPNYSSELNVNALELDDSALYLCASSLDSVRELFFGEGSRLTVL.

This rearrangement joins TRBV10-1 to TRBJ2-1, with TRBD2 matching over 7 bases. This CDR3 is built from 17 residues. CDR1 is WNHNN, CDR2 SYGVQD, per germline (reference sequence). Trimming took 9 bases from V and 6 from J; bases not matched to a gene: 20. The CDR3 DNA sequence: TGCGCCAGTTCTAGCCTGAGGGGTCTAGCGGCCCCCAATGAGCAGTTCTTC. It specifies CASSSLRGLAAPNEQFF.

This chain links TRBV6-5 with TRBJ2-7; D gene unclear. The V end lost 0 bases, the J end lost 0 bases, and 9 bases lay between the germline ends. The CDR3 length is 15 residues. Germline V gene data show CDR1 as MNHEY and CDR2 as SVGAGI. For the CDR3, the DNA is TGTGCCAGCAGTTACTCGTTGCCTAGCTCCTACGAGCAGTACTTC. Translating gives CASSYSLPSSYEQYF.

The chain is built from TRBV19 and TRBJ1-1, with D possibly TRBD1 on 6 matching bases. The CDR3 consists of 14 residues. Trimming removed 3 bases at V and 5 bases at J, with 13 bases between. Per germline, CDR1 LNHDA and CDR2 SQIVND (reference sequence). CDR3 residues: CASSIRGAGTEAFF. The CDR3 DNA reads TGTGCCAGTAGTATTCGGGGGGCTGGGACTGAAGCTTTCTTT.

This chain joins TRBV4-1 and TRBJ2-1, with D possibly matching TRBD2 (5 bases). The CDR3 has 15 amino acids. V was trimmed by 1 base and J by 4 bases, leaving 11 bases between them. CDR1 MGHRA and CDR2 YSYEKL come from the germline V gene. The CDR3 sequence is CASSQGGGPYNEQFF. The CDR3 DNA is TGCGCCAGCAGCCAAGGAGGCGGGCCGTACAATGAGCAGTTCTTC.

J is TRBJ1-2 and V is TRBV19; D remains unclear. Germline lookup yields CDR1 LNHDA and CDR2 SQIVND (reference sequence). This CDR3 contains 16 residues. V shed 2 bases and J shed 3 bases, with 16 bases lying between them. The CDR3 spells CASSIPQAGRYYGYTF. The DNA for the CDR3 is TGTGCCAGTAGTATACCCCAGGCCGGACGGTACTATGGCTACACCTTC.

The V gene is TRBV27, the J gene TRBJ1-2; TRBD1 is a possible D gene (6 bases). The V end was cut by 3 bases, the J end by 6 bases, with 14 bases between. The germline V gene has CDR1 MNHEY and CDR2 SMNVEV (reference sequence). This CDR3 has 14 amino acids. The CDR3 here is CASSFVRGQNGYTF. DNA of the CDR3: TGTGCCAGCAGTTTCGTCCGGGGGCAAAATGGCTACACCTTC.

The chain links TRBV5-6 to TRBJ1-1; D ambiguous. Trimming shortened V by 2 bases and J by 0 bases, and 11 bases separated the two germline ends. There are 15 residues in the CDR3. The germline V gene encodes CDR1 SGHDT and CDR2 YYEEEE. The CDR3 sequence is CASSFGRPVNTEAFF. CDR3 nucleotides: TGTGCCAGCAGCTTTGGCAGGCCCGTGAACACTGAAGCTTTCTTT.

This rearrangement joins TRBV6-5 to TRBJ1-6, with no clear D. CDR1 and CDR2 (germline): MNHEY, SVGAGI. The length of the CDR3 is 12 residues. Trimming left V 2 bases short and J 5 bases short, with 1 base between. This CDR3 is CASSYNNSPLHF. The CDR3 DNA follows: TGTGCCAGCAGTTACAATAATTCACCCCTCCACTTT.

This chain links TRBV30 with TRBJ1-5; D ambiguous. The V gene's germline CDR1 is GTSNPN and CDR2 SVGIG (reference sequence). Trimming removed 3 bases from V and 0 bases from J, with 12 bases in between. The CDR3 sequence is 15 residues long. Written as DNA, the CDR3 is TGTGCCTGGAGGGCAGGAGATTATAGCAATCAGCCCCAGCATTTT. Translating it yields CAWRAGDYSNQPQHF.

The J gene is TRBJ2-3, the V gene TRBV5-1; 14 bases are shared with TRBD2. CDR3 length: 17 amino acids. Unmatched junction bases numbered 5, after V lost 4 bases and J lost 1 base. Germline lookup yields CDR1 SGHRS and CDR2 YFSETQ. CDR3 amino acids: CASSTGLAGAGTDTQYF. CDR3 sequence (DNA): TGCGCCAGCAGCACGGGACTAGCGGGGGCCGGCACAGATACGCAGTATTTT.

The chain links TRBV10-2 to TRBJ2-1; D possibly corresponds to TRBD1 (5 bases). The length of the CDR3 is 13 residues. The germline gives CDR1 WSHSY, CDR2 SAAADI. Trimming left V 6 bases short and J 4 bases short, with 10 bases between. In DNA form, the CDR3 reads TGCGCCAGCAGACTCGACAGTTACAATGAGCAGTTCTTC. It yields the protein CASRLDSYNEQFF.

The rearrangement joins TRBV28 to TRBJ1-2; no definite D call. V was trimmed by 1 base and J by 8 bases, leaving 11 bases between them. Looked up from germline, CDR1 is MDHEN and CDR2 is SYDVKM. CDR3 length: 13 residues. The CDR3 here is CASSLSFVGGYTF. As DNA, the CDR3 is TGTGCCAGCAGTTTATCTTTTGTGGGAGGCTACACCTTC.

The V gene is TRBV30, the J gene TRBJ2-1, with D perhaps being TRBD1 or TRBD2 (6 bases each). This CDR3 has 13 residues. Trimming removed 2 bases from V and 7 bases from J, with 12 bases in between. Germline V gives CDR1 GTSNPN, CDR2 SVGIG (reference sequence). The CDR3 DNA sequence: TGTGCCTGGAGTCCGGGGGCGTGGAATGAGCAGTTCTTC. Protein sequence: CAWSPGAWNEQFF.

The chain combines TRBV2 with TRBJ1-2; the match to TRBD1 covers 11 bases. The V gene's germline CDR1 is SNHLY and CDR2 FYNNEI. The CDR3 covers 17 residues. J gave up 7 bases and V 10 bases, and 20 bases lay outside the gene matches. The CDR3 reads CATRGTGGISLAGGYTF. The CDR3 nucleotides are TGTGCCACCAGGGGGACAGGGGGAATTTCTCTGGCCGGTGGCTACACCTTC.

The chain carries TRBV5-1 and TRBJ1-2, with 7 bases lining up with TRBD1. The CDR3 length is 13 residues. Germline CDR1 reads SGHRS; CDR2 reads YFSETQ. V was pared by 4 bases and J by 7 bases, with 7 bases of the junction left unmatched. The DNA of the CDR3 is TGCGCCAGCAGCCCCGACAGGGAGGGTGGCTACACCTTC. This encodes CASSPDREGGYTF.

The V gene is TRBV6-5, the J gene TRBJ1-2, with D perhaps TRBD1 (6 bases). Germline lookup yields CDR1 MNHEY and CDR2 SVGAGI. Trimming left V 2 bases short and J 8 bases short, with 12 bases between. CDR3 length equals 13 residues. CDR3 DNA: TGTGCCAGCAGTTACACAGGGTCACAAGGCTACACCTTC. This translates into CASSYTGSQGYTF.

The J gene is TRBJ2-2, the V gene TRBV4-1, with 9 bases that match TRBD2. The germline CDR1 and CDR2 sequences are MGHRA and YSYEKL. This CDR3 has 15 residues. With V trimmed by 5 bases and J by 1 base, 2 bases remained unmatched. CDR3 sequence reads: CASSVTSGNTGELFF. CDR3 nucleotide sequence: TGCGCCAGCAGCGTGACTAGCGGGAACACCGGGGAGCTGTTTTTT.

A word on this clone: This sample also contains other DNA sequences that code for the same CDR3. The CDR3 region has the DNA TGCGCCAGCAGCTTGGGAAGGGTTGGGCAGTTCTTC. Amino acid sequence: CASSLGRVGQFF. This sequence joins TRBV5-1 and TRBJ2-1; D is ambiguous. Per the germline V gene, CDR1 is SGHRS and CDR2 is YFSETQ. V shed 0 bases and J shed 12 bases, with 10 bases lying between them. The length of the CDR3 is 12 residues.

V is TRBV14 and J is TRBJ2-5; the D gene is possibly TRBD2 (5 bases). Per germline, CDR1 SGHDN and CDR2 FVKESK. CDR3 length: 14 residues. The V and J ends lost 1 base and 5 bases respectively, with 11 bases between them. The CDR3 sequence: CASSQVRSVETQYF. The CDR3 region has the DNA TGTGCCAGCAGCCAAGTCCGTAGCGTTGAGACCCAGTACTTC. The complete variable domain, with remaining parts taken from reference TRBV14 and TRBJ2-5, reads EAGVTQFPSHSVIEKGQTVTLRCDPISGHDNLYWYRRVMGKEIKFLLHFVKESKQDESGMPNNRFLAERTGGTYSTLKVQPAELEDSGVYFCASSQVRSVETQYFGPGTRLLVL.

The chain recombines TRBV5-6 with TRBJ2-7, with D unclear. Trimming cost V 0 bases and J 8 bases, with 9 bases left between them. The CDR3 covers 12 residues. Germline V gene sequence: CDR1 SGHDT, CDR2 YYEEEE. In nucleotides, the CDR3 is TGTGCCAGCAGCTTGGGCCCTTGGCAGCAGTACTTC. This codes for CASSLGPWQQYF.

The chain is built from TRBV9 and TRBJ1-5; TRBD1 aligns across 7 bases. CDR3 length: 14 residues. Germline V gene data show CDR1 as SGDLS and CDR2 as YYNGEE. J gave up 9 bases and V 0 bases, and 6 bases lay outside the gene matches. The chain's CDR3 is CASSVAPRQGPQHF. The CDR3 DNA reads TGTGCCAGCAGCGTAGCCCCGCGACAGGGGCCCCAGCATTTT.

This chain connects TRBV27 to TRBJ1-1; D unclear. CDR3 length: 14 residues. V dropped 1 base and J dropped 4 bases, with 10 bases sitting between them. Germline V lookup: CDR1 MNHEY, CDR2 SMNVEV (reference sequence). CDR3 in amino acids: CASSLWEGGTEAFF. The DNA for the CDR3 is TGTGCCAGCAGTTTATGGGAGGGAGGCACTGAAGCTTTCTTT.

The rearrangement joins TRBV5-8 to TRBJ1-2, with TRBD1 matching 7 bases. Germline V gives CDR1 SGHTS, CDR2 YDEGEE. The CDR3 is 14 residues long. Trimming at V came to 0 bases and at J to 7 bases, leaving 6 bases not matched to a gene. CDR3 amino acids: CASSLDRGRGGYTF. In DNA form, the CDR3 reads TGTGCCAGCAGCTTGGACAGGGGCCGGGGTGGCTACACCTTC. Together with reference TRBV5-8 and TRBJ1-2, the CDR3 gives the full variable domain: EAGVTQSPTHLIKTRGQQATLRCSPISGHTSVYWYQQALGLGLQFLLWYDEGEERNRGNFPPRFSGRQFPNYSSELNVNALELEDSALYLCASSLDRGRGGYTFGSGTRLTVV.

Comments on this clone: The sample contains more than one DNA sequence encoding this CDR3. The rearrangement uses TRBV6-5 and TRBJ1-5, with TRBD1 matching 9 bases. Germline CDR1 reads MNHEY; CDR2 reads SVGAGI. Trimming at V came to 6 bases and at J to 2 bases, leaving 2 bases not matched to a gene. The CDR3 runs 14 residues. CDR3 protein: CASSRTGGNQPQHF. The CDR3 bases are TGTGCCAGCAGCCGGACAGGGGGCAATCAGCCCCAGCATTTT.

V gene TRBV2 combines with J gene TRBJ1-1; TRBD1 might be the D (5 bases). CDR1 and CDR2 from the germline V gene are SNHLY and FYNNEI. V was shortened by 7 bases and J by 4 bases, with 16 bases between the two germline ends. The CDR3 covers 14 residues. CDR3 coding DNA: TGTGCCAGCAAGCCCCAGGGTGTAGGCACTGAAGCTTTCTTT. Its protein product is CASKPQGVGTEAFF.

CDR3 coding DNA: TGCAGCGCCGTAGCCCTTACAGGGACAGAGACCCAGTACTTC. Protein product: CSAVALTGTETQYF. The J gene is TRBJ2-5, the V gene TRBV29-1; TRBD1 might be the D (6 bases). Germline values: CDR1 SQVTM, CDR2 ANQGSEA. The CDR3 is made up of 14 amino acids. Trimming removed 7 bases at V and 4 bases at J, with 19 bases between.

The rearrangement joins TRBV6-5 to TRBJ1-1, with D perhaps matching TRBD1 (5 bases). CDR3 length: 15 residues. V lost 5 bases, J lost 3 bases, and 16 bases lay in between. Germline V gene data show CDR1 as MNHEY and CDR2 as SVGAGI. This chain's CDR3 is CASSPSGGGYTEAFF. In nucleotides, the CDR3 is TGTGCCAGCAGTCCCTCGGGGGGAGGGTACACTGAAGCTTTCTTT.